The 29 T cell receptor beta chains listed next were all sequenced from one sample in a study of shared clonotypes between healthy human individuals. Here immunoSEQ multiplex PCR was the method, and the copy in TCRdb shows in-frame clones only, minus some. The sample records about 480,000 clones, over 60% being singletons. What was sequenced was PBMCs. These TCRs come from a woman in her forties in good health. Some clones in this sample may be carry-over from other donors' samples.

The CDR3 reads CAWSVRSREANYGYTF. CDR3 coding DNA: TGTGCCTGGAGTGTACGTTCGAGGGAAGCTAACTATGGCTACACCTTC. The gene calls are TRBV30 and TRBJ1-2, with D hard to call. The CDR3 extends over 16 amino acids. The ends were cut back, 0 bases at V and 0 bases at J, with 14 bases in the middle. In germline, CDR1 is GTSNPN, CDR2 SVGIG (reference sequence).

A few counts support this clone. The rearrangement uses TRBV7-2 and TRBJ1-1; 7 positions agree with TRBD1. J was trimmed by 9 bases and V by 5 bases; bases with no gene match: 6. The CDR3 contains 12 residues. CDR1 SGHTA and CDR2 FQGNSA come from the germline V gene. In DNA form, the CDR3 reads TGTGCCAGCAGCAAAGACAGGGATAAAGCTTTCTTT. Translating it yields CASSKDRDKAFF.

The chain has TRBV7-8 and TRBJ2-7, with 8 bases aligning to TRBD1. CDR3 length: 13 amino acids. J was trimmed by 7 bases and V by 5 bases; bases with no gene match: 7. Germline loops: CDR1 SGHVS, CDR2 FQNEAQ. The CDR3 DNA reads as TGTGCCAGCAGCGGGACAGGCCGCGGGGAGCAGTACTTC. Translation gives CASSGTGRGEQYF.

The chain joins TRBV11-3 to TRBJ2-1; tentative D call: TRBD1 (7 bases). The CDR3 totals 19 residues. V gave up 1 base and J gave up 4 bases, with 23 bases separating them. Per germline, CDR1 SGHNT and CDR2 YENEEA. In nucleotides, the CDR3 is TGTGCCAGCAGCTTAGGGAGGGGTCCGGGACAGTCTACGTACAATGAGCAGTTCTTC. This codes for CASSLGRGPGQSTYNEQFF.

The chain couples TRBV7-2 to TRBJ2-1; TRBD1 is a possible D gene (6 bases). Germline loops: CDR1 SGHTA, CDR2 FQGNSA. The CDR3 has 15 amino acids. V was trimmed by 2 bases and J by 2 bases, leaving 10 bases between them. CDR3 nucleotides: TGTGCCAGCAGCTTACAGGGGTCTACCTACAATGAGCAGTTCTTC. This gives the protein CASSLQGSTYNEQFF.

The chain's CDR3 is CASSERDPNYNEQFF. The DNA of the CDR3 is TGTGCCAGCAGTGAAAGGGACCCCAACTACAATGAGCAGTTCTTC. The chain uses TRBV2 and TRBJ2-1, with D perhaps TRBD1 or TRBD2 (5 bases each). V lost 2 bases, J lost 3 bases, and 11 bases lay in between. CDR1 and CDR2 from the germline V gene are SNHLY and FYNNEI. This CDR3 has 15 residues.

CDR3 nucleotides: TGTGCCAGTAGTGGTCCCGGGTTGTACGAGCAGTACTTC. This encodes CASSGPGLYEQYF. The chain combines TRBV19 with TRBJ2-7; D ambiguous. The CDR3 length is 13 residues. Germline CDR1 reads LNHDA; CDR2 reads SQIVND (reference sequence). Trimming left V 5 bases short and J 4 bases short, with 12 bases between.

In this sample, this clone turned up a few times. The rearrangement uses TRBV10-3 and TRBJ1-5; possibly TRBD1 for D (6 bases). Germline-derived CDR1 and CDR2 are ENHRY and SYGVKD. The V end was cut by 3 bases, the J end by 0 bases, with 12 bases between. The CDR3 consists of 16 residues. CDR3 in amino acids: CAISDSTGNSNQPQHF. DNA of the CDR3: TGTGCCATCAGTGACTCCACAGGGAATAGCAATCAGCCCCAGCATTTT.

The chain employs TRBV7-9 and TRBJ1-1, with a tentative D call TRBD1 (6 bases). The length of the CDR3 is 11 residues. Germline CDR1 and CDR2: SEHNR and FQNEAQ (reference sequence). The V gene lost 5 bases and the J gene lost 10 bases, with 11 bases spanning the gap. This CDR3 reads CASSTQGTAFF. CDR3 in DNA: TGTGCCAGCAGCACACAGGGAACAGCTTTCTTT.

CDR3 nucleotide sequence: TGCGCCAGCAGTCAAACTGGGGGGACGGTGGTTGGCACTGAAGCTTTCTTT. This gives the protein CASSQTGGTVVGTEAFF. J is TRBJ1-1 and V is TRBV23-1; TRBD1 might be the D (5 bases). TRBV23-1 is identified as an open reading frame with a role that is uncertain. V was trimmed by 2 bases and J by 4 bases, leaving 20 bases between them. The length of the CDR3 is 17 residues.

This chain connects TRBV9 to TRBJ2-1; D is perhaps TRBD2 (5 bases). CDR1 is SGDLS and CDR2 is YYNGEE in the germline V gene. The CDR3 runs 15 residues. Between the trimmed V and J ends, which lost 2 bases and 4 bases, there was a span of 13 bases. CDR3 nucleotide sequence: TGTGCCAGCAGCGTCATGGGAACGGGATACAATGAGCAGTTCTTC. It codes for CASSVMGTGYNEQFF. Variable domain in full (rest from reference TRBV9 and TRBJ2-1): DSGVTQTPKHLITATGQRVTLRCSPRSGDLSVYWYQQSLDQGLQFLIQYYNGEERAKGNILERFSAQQFPDLHSELNLSSLELGDSALYFCASSVMGTGYNEQFFGPGTRLTVL.

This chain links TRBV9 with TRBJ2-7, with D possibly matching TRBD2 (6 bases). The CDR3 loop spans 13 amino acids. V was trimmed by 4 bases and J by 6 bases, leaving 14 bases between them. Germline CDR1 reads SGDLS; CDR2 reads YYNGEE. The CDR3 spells CASSPSGRSEQYF. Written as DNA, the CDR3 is TGTGCCAGCAGCCCCTCCGGGAGATCCGAGCAGTACTTC.

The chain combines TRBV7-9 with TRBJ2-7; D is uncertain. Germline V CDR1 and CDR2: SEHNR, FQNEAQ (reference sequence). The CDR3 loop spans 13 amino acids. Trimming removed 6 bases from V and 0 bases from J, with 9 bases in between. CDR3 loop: CASSFSNSYEQYF. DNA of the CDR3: TGTGCCAGCAGTTTTAGTAACTCCTACGAGCAGTACTTC.

CDR3 DNA sequence: TGTGCCAGCCTTACAGACACAGATACGCAGTATTTT. Amino acid sequence: CASLTDTDTQYF. This sequence joins TRBV7-9 and TRBJ2-3; D is unclear. Trimming took off 8 bases at V and 2 bases at J, with 8 bases between the two ends. This CDR3 comprises 12 residues. From germline, CDR1 is SEHNR and CDR2 FQNEAQ (reference sequence).

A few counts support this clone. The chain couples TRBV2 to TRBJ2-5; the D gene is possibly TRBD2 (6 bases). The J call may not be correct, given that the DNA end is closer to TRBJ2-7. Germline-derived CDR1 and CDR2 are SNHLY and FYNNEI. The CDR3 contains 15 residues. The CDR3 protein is CASSEWGGTSYEQYF. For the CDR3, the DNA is TGTGCCAGCAGTGAATGGGGCGGGACCTCCTACGAGCAGTACTTC.

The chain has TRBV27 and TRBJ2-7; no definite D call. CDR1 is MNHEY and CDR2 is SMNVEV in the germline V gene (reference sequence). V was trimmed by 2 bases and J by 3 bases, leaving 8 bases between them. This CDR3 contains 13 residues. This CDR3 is CASSLAPGYEQYF. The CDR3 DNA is TGTGCCAGCAGTTTAGCACCAGGCTACGAGCAGTACTTC.

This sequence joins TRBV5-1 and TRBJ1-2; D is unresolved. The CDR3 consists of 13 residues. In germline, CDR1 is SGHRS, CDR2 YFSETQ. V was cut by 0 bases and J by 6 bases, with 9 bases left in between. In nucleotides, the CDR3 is TGCGCCAGCAGCTTGGCAGGATTGAATGGCTACACCTTC. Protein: CASSLAGLNGYTF.

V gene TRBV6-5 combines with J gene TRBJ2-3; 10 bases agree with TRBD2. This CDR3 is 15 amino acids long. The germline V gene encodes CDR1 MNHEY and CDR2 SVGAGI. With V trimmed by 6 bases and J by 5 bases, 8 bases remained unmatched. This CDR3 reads CASSTSGRGGDTQYF. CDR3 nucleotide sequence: TGTGCCAGCAGCACAAGCGGGAGGGGGGGAGATACGCAGTATTTT.

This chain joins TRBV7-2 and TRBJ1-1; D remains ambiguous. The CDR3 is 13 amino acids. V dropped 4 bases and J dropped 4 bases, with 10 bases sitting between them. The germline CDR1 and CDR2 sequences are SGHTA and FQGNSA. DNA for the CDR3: TGTGCCAGCAGCTCCACTTGGGGCACTGAAGCTTTCTTT. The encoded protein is CASSSTWGTEAFF.

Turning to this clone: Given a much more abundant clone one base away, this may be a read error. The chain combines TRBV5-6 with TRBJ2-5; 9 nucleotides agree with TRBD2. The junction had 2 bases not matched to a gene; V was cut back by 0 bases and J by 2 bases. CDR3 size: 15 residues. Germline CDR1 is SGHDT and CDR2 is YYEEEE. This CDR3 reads CASSLGLAEQETQYF. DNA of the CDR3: TGTGCCAGCAGCTTGGGACTAGCGGAACAAGAGACCCAGTACTTC.

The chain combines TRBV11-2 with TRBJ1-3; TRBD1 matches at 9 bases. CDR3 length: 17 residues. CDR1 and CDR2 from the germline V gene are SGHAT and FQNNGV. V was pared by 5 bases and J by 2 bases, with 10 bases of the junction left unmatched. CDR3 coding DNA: TGTGCCAGCAGCCTGACGACAGGGGGACAAACTGGAAACACCATATATTTT. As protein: CASSLTTGGQTGNTIYF.

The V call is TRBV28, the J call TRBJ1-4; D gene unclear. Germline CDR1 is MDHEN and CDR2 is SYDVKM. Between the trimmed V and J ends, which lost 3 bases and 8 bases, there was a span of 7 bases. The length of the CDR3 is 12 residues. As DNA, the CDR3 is TGTGCCAGCAGTTTTCAGAGGGAAAAACTGTTTTTT. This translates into CASSFQREKLFF.

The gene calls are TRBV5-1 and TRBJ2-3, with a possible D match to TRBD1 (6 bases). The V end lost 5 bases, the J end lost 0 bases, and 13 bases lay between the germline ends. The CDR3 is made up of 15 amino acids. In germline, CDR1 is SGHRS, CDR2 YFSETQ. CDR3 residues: CASRGAPYSTDTQYF. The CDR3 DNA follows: TGCGCCAGCAGGGGGGCCCCTTACAGCACAGATACGCAGTATTTT.

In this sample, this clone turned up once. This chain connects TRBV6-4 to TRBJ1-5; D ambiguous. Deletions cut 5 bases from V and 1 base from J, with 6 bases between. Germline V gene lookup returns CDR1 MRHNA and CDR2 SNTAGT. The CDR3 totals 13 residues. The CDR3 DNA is TGTGCCAGCAGTTTCGACAGCAATCAGCCCCAGCATTTT. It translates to CASSFDSNQPQHF.

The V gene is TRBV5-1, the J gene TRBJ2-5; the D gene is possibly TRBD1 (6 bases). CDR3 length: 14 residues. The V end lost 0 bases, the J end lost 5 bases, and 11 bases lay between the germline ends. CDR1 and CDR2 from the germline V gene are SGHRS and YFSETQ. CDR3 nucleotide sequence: TGCGCCAGCAGCTTGGAACAGGGTTGGGAGACCCAGTACTTC. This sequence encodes CASSLEQGWETQYF.

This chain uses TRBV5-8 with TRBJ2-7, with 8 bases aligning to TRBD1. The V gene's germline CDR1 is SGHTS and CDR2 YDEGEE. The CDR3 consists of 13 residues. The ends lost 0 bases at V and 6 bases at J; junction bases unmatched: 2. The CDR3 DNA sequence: TGTGCCAGCAGCTTGGCCAGGGGGCGCGAGCAGTACTTC. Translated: CASSLARGREQYF.

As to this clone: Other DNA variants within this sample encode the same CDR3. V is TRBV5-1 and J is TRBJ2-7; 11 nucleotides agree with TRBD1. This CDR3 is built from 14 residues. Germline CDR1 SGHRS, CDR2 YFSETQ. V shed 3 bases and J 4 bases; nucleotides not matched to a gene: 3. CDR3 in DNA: TGCGCCAGCAGCTCGGGGACAGGGGGGTACGAGCAGTACTTC. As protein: CASSSGTGGYEQYF.

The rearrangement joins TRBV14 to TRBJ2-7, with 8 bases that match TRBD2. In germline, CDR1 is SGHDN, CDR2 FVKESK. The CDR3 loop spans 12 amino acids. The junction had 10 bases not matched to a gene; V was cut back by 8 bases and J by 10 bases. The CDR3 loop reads CASGPIAGRQYF. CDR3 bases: TGTGCCAGCGGTCCGATAGCGGGACGACAGTACTTC.

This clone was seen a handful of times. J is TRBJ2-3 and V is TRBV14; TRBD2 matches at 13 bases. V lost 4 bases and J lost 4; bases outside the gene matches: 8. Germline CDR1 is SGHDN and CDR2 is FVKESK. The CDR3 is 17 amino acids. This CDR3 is CASSPLRTSGSADTQYF. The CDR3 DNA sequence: TGTGCCAGCAGCCCACTTAGGACTAGCGGGAGTGCAGATACGCAGTATTTT.